The 27 T cell receptor beta chains presented below share a single source sample, sequenced in a study of Ad26.COV2.S vaccination and SARS-CoV-2 variants. Treatment here: roughly 19 received Ad26.COV2.S at low or high dose, single or two shots; about 5 received placebo; per-sample allocation not given. Sampling was performed 63 days after the first vaccine or placebo injection. Sequencing used immunoSEQ multiplex PCR; TCRdb keeps in-frame clones, though not all of them. The data contain 300,000 to 400,000 clones, around 86% of them singletons. The input for sequencing was peripheral blood, taken in a trial of Ad26.COV2.S vaccine versus placebo. These receptors originate from a person between 18 and 65 years old who received the Ad26.COV2.S COVID-19 vaccine or a placebo.

The chain joins TRBV4-2 to TRBJ1-4; no clear D gene. CDR1 and CDR2 from the germline V gene are LGHNA and YNFKEQ. The CDR3 contains 13 residues. V was clipped by 0 bases and J by 8 bases, with 7 bases between them. The CDR3 here is CASSQEGVEKLFF. CDR3 sequence (DNA): TGTGCCAGCAGCCAAGAGGGAGTGGAAAAACTGTTTTTT.

The chain employs TRBV13 and TRBJ1-2; 9 bases line up with TRBD1. V dropped 5 bases and J dropped 6; count of bases not matched to a gene: 4. Germline V CDR1 and CDR2: PRHDT, FYEKMQ (reference sequence). This CDR3 contains 13 residues. The CDR3 nucleotides are TGTGCCAGCAGCCGGGGACAGGGTAATGGCTACACCTTC. This gives the protein CASSRGQGNGYTF.

The genes are TRBV12-5 and TRBJ1-1; a possible D gene is TRBD1 (5 bases). The germline V gene encodes CDR1 LGHNT and CDR2 FRNRAP. The CDR3 consists of 13 residues. V lost 6 bases to trimming and J lost 8 bases, with 16 bases between them. CDR3 sequence reads: CASGPRDHGEAFF. The CDR3 bases are TGTGCTAGTGGACCAAGGGACCACGGGGAAGCTTTCTTT.

The CDR3 nucleotides are TGTGCCAGCAGTTACTCGAGCAGGGGGCGCGATGGCTACACCTTC. Protein product: CASSYSSRGRDGYTF. The chain has TRBV6-5 and TRBJ1-2, with TRBD1 matching over 8 bases. V shed 0 bases, J shed 6 bases, and the junction held 6 bases outside the gene matches. The CDR3 runs to 15 residues. Germline V gene lookup returns CDR1 MNHEY and CDR2 SVGAGI.

The gene calls are TRBV27 and TRBJ2-1; D might be TRBD2 (5 bases). The CDR3 has 15 amino acids. Germline CDR1 is MNHEY and CDR2 is SMNVEV (reference sequence). Deletions cut 5 bases from V and 0 bases from J, with 11 bases between. CDR3 in amino acids: CASSPIASSYNEQFF. CDR3 in DNA: TGTGCCAGCAGTCCCATAGCGAGCTCCTACAATGAGCAGTTCTTC.

About this clone: Germline and junction disagree at one end, which may indicate a read error. The gene calls are TRBV7-7 and TRBJ2-5; no clear D. CDR1 SSHAT and CDR2 FNYEAQ come from the germline V gene (reference sequence). The CDR3 runs 15 residues. The DNA for the CDR3 is TGTGCTAGCAGCTTATCACGGCGGTACCAAGAGACCCAGTACTTC. Its protein is CASSLSRRYQETQYF.

The chain has TRBV30 and TRBJ2-1; 11 bases are shared with TRBD2. The CDR3 has 15 residues. Trimming at V came to 2 bases and at J to 9 bases, leaving 9 bases not matched to a gene. Germline CDR1 GTSNPN, CDR2 SVGIG (reference sequence). The CDR3 loop is CAWSLLAGEAGEQFF. In nucleotides, the CDR3 is TGTGCCTGGAGTCTACTAGCGGGGGAAGCAGGTGAGCAGTTCTTC.

The chain joins TRBV9 to TRBJ2-5; D might be TRBD1 or TRBD2, each matching 5 bases. Germline V gives CDR1 SGDLS, CDR2 YYNGEE. The CDR3 extends over 14 amino acids. Trimming took 3 bases from V and 5 from J, leaving 14 bases between them. This chain's CDR3 is CASSDLRDGETQYF. As DNA, the CDR3 is TGTGCCAGCAGCGACCTCCGGGACGGCGAGACCCAGTACTTC.

V and J are TRBV7-3 and TRBJ1-1, with a weak D call TRBD1 (6 bases). The germline CDR1 and CDR2 sequences are SGHTA and FQGTGA. This CDR3 spans 13 amino acids. Trimming pared 4 bases from V and 6 bases from J, leaving 12 bases between. The CDR3 bases are TGTGCCAGCAGCTCGCAAGGGGGAGCTGAAGCTTTCTTT. It codes for CASSSQGGAEAFF. Together with reference TRBV7-3 and TRBJ1-1, the CDR3 gives the full variable domain: GAGVSQTPSNKVTEKGKYVELRCDPISGHTALYWYRQSLGQGPEFLIYFQGTGAADDSGLPNDRFFAVRPEGSVSTLKIQRTERGDSAVYLCASSSQGGAEAFFGQGTRLTVV.

The chain joins TRBV4-2 to TRBJ2-7; possibly TRBD1 for D (6 bases). Germline values: CDR1 LGHNA, CDR2 YNFKEQ. The CDR3 covers 17 residues. V was cut by 3 bases and J by 0 bases, with 18 bases left in between. The CDR3 sequence is CASSQDKGRDISYEQYF. The CDR3 nucleotides read TGTGCCAGCAGCCAGGATAAGGGCCGGGACATCTCCTACGAGCAGTACTTC.

The chain employs TRBV27 and TRBJ2-3; 7 bases match TRBD2. Looked up from germline, CDR1 is MNHEY and CDR2 is SMNVEV (reference sequence). The CDR3 sequence is 17 residues long. V lost 0 bases to trimming and J lost 2 bases; unmatched junction nucleotides: 8. The CDR3 sequence: CASSLSRSSGNTDTQYF. CDR3 nucleotide sequence: TGTGCCAGCAGTTTATCGAGGTCCAGCGGGAACACAGATACGCAGTATTTT.

J is TRBJ2-2 and V is TRBV27; 8 nucleotides line up with TRBD2. CDR1 is MNHEY, CDR2 SMNVEV, per germline (reference sequence). This CDR3 contains 16 residues. Unmatched junction bases numbered 7, after V lost 5 bases and J lost 2 bases. The CDR3, as DNA: TGTGCCAGCAGTCCGATCAGCGGGAGCAACACCGGGGAGCTGTTTTTT. Its translation: CASSPISGSNTGELFF.

This clone was seen a single time. The V call is TRBV4-3, the J call TRBJ1-4; a possible D gene is TRBD1 (5 bases). Trimming took off 0 bases at V and 8 bases at J, with 10 bases between the two ends. CDR3 length: 14 amino acids. Looked up from germline, CDR1 is LGHNA and CDR2 is YSLEER. This chain's CDR3 is CASSQDSGPEKLFF. The CDR3, as DNA: TGCGCCAGCAGCCAAGACTCAGGGCCGGAAAAACTGTTTTTT.

This clone was found a few times. This sequence joins TRBV5-1 and TRBJ2-2, with 10 bases that match TRBD2. CDR1 is SGHRS and CDR2 is YFSETQ in the germline V gene. V dropped 4 bases and J dropped 5; count of bases not matched to a gene: 8. The CDR3 has 16 amino acids. The CDR3 spells CASSPGSGGATGELFF. The CDR3 coding sequence is TGCGCCAGCAGCCCAGGAAGCGGGGGGGCGACCGGGGAGCTGTTTTTT.

This chain links TRBV12-3 or TRBV12-4 with TRBJ1-4; D call uncertain. Trimming took 3 bases from V and 5 from J, leaving 7 bases between them. This CDR3 region has 13 residues. This CDR3 reads CASSLGGNEKLFF. The CDR3 bases are TGTGCCAGCAGTTTGGGTGGGAATGAAAAACTGTTTTTT.

V gene TRBV4-1 combines with J gene TRBJ1-5; D is perhaps TRBD1 (5 bases). The V gene lost 0 bases and the J gene lost 7 bases, with 13 bases spanning the gap. The CDR3 runs to 15 residues. Germline V gene lookup returns CDR1 MGHRA and CDR2 YSYEKL. CDR3 loop: CASSQDRGSRQPQHF. For the CDR3, the DNA is TGCGCCAGCAGCCAAGATCGGGGCAGCAGGCAGCCCCAGCATTTT.

The chain joins TRBV6-5 to TRBJ2-7; D possibly corresponds to TRBD1 (6 bases). Germline CDR1 is MNHEY and CDR2 is SVGAGI. The CDR3 covers 12 residues. V shed 6 bases and J shed 5 bases, with 11 bases lying between them. CDR3 residues: CASREDSDEQYF. CDR3 DNA sequence: TGTGCCAGCAGAGAGGACAGCGACGAGCAGTACTTC.

The chain carries TRBV3-1 (or the pseudogene TRBV3-2) and TRBJ2-2; maybe TRBD2 (6 bases). CDR3 length: 19 amino acids. The germline V and J ends were trimmed by 3 bases and 0 bases, with 20 bases remaining between them. Germline-derived CDR1 and CDR2 are LGHDT and YNNKEL (reference sequence). CDR3 DNA: TGTGCCAGCAGCCACAATCACGGGGGACTGCCTTCGAACACCGGGGAGCTGTTTTTT. Translation gives CASSHNHGGLPSNTGELFF.

The J gene is TRBJ1-2, the V gene TRBV7-9, with D maybe TRBD1 (5 bases). V shed 5 bases and J shed 8 bases, with 18 bases lying between them. CDR1 and CDR2 (germline): SEHNR, FQNEAQ (reference sequence). This CDR3 is built from 14 residues. The CDR3 here is CASSPGVRGEGYTF. CDR3 DNA sequence: TGTGCCAGCAGCCCCGGGGTGCGGGGGGAAGGCTACACCTTC. The full variable domain, with the rest looked up from reference TRBV7-9 and TRBJ1-2, is DTGVSQNPRHKITKRGQNVTFRCDPISEHNRLYWYRQTLGQGPEFLTYFQNEAQLEKSRLLSDRFSAERPKGSFSTLEIQRTEQGDSAMYLCASSPGVRGEGYTFGSGTRLTVV.

The chain has TRBV6-1 and TRBJ1-1, with D hard to call. The CDR3 spans 16 residues. V dropped 1 base and J dropped 0 bases, with 12 bases sitting between them. CDR1 is MNHNS and CDR2 is SASEGT in the germline V gene. The CDR3 region has the DNA TGTGCCAGCAGTGAAGGGGCCGGATCCATGAACACTGAAGCTTTCTTT. Its translation: CASSEGAGSMNTEAFF.

The chain carries TRBV2 and TRBJ1-1; D may be TRBD1 (6 bases). The CDR3 has 14 residues. The ends were cut back, 3 bases at V and 1 base at J, with 9 bases in the middle. CDR1 is SNHLY and CDR2 is FYNNEI in the germline V gene. The CDR3 here is CASSERTANTEAFF. CDR3 nucleotides: TGTGCCAGCAGTGAGAGGACAGCGAACACTGAAGCTTTCTTT.

The rearrangement uses TRBV7-9 and TRBJ2-3; 10 bases align to TRBD2. Germline V gene lookup returns CDR1 SEHNR and CDR2 FQNEAQ (reference sequence). This CDR3 has 16 amino acids. The V segment lost 5 bases and the J segment 5 bases; nucleotides outside the gene matches: 10. As DNA, the CDR3 is TGTGCCAGCAGCGAGGTCAGCGGGGGGGCCAGAGATACGCAGTATTTT. Translation gives CASSEVSGGARDTQYF.

V and J are TRBV6-5 and TRBJ1-5; weak D call: TRBD1 (6 bases). The ends were cut back, 6 bases at V and 5 bases at J, with 17 bases in the middle. The CDR3 has 15 residues. Germline V lookup: CDR1 MNHEY, CDR2 SVGAGI. The CDR3 here is CASRAGGAVYQPQHF. The DNA for the CDR3 is TGTGCCAGCAGAGCCGGGGGCGCGGTCTATCAGCCCCAGCATTTT.

This chain joins TRBV5-4 and TRBJ1-3; 9 bases align to TRBD1. After removal of 4 bases from V and 2 bases from J, the junction contained 7 bases not matched to a gene. Germline CDR1 and CDR2: SGHNT and YYREEE (reference sequence). The CDR3 extends over 16 amino acids. This chain's CDR3 is CASSPSQGAPGNTIYF. In DNA form, the CDR3 reads TGTGCCAGCAGCCCCTCACAGGGGGCTCCTGGAAACACCATATATTTT.

The gene calls are TRBV11-1 and TRBJ1-4, with D unresolved. The CDR3 covers 14 residues. Germline V gene sequence: CDR1 SGHAT, CDR2 FQDESV (reference sequence). V lost 3 bases and J lost 0, with 5 bases in between. The CDR3 loop is CASSLDATNEKLFF. The CDR3 DNA sequence: TGTGCCAGCAGCTTGGATGCAACTAATGAAAAACTGTTTTTT.

V usage is TRBV3-1 (or the pseudogene TRBV3-2) and J usage is TRBJ1-1; no clear D. CDR1 is LGHDT, CDR2 YNNKEL, per germline (reference sequence). Trimming stripped 6 bases from V and 1 base from J, with 12 bases between. CDR3 size: 14 residues. The CDR3 region has the DNA TGTGCCAGCAGTTACGGACTCAGGAACACTGAAGCTTTCTTT. The encoded protein is CASSYGLRNTEAFF.

The gene calls are TRBV7-2 and TRBJ2-4; no clear D. The CDR3 has 14 residues. V lost 2 bases, J lost 2 bases, and 7 bases lay in between. Germline V gene sequence: CDR1 SGHTA, CDR2 FQGNSA. The CDR3: CASSLPPTKNIQYF. CDR3 DNA: TGTGCCAGCAGCTTACCGCCCACCAAAAACATTCAGTACTTC. The whole variable domain, remainder taken from reference TRBV7-2 and TRBJ2-4, is GAGVSQSPSNKVTEKGKDVELRCDPISGHTALYWYRQSLGQGLEFLIYFQGNSAPDKSGLPSDRFSAERTGGSVSTLTIQRTQQEDSAVYLCASSLPPTKNIQYFGAGTRLSVL.